Below, one T cell receptor (beta chain) is given with its context. Participants spanned ages about 18 to 100 years and resided in 20 to 25 US areas. Trimming at V came to 0 bases and at J to 5 bases, leaving 3 bases not matched to a gene. Germline CDR1 WNHNN, CDR2 SYGVQD (reference sequence). The CDR3 runs 15 residues. Assay: immunoSEQ multiplex PCR; the TCRdb copy retains only in-frame clones and omits some. The table records a few hundred thousand clones, 80% to 90% of them present only once. This sample is part of a study of blood T cell repertoires in COVID-19. Study-wide context: Specimens from acute and convalescent COVID-19 originated in the United States, Italy and Spain.

The V call is TRBV10-1, the J call TRBJ2-1, with 8 bases that match TRBD2. This TCR came from a woman in her forties with acute COVID-19. Specimen: PBMCs or T cells enriched from blood (not recorded which). This CDR3 is CASSESGLVHNEQFF. The DNA for the CDR3 is TGCGCCAGCAGTGAGTCGGGACTAGTCCACAATGAGCAGTTCTTC.